This T cell receptor beta chain was captured in a study of breast tumors, draining lymph nodes, adjacent tissues. Study-level results: Tumors had less TCR diversity than lymph nodes, more than nontumor tissue. Data only fit, rather than demonstrated, lymph node origin of most tumor T cells.

TCRdb redid the calling of the multiplex PCR reads with MiXCR, one entry per CDR3 protein. The sample yields about 180,000 distinct CDR3 sequences, 30% to 35% seen once. The CDR3 loop spans 16 amino acids. Germline lookup yields CDR1 LGHDT and CDR2 YNNKEL (reference sequence). Concerning this clonotype: Its antigen is unknown. The junction shows a germline mismatch at one end, possibly a read error.

Breast cancer patients provided tissue from their axillary draining lymph nodes. Sequencing input: axillary lymph node tissue. The chain carries TRBV3-1 and TRBJ2-7, with D perhaps assigned TRBD1 or TRBD2 (6 bases each). The sequence was obtained from a female donor with breast cancer. Some clones in this sample may be carry-over from other donors' samples. CDR3 loop: CASGQDRGAVVYEQYF. The CDR3 coding sequence is TGTGCCAGCGGCCAAGATAGGGGGGCCGTCGTCTACGAGCAGTACTTC.